The 13 T cell receptor beta chains in this list originate from one sample, sequenced in a study of post-analysis software for immune sequencing data. TCR beta cDNA libraries included unique molecular identifiers. TCRdb redid the calling of the PCR reads with MiXCR, one entry per CDR3 protein. The data show about 680,000 distinct CDR3 sequences, approximately 59% seen once. Whole-study results and caveats: Patients showed TRBV5-6, TRBV5-1 and TRBV20-1 among roughly 5 TRBV segments more frequent than in controls.

These TCRs are of unknown antigen specificity. The specimen sequenced was blood. Receptor source: a girl aged 2 to 10 with multiple sclerosis.

V is TRBV7-9 and J is TRBJ2-3; TRBD1 aligns across 9 bases. The CDR3 loop spans 16 amino acids. CDR1 and CDR2 (germline): SEHNR, FQNEAQ (reference sequence). V gave up 5 bases and J gave up 5 bases; unmatched junction bases: 11. CDR3 loop: CASSPGQGRLGDTQYF. The CDR3 nucleotides are TGTGCCAGCAGCCCGGGACAGGGAAGGTTAGGAGATACGCAGTATTTT.

With respect to this clonotype: An end of the junction does not agree with germline; a read error may underlie this. The DNA for the CDR3 is TGCGCCAGCAACCAAGTTCCGTTGAGACTAGCGGGGGGGGAGCAGTTCTTC. Translated: CASNQVPLRLAGGEQFF. This rearrangement joins TRBV4-3 to TRBJ2-1, with 14 positions matching TRBD2. Per the germline V gene, CDR1 is LGHNA and CDR2 is YSLEER. The CDR3 loop spans 17 amino acids.

This clonotype has a handful of counts. The chain couples TRBV5-1 to TRBJ2-7, with 7 bases matching TRBD2. Germline CDR1 is SGHRS and CDR2 is YFSETQ. This CDR3 has 15 residues. J lost 0 bases, V lost 4 bases, and 7 bases had no gene match. The CDR3 DNA reads TGCGCCAGCAGCGGCGGGACTACCATCTCCTACGAGCAGTACTTC. Its protein product is CASSGGTTISYEQYF.

The chain has TRBV11-2 and TRBJ1-2; TRBD1 matches at 8 bases. Germline-derived CDR1 and CDR2 are SGHAT and FQNNGV. The ends lost 5 bases at V and 5 bases at J; junction bases unmatched: 10. This CDR3 contains 15 residues. The CDR3 is CASSGSFRGQYGYTF. The CDR3 coding sequence is TGTGCCAGCAGCGGATCCTTCAGGGGGCAATATGGCTACACCTTC. Drawing the rest from reference TRBV11-2 and TRBJ1-2, the complete variable domain is EAGVAQSPRYKIIEKRQSVAFWCNPISGHATLYWYQQILGQGPKLLIQFQNNGVVDDSQLPKDRFSAERLKGVDSTLKIQPAKLEDSAVYLCASSGSFRGQYGYTFGSGTRLTVV.

CDR3 residues: CSAIGQAGIRYNEQFF. The CDR3 bases are TGCAGTGCTATCGGACAGGCGGGGATTCGCTACAATGAGCAGTTCTTC. The rearrangement uses TRBV20-1 and TRBJ2-1; D perhaps matches TRBD1 (7 bases). V was clipped by 4 bases and J by 3 bases, with 19 bases between them. Germline loops: CDR1 DFQATT, CDR2 SNEGSKA (reference sequence). This CDR3 region has 16 residues.

V gene TRBV18 combines with J gene TRBJ1-1; D perhaps matches TRBD1 (6 bases). The CDR3 sequence is 16 residues long. Germline-derived CDR1 and CDR2 are KGHSH and LQKENI. V lost 2 bases, J lost 1 base, and 14 bases lay in between. The CDR3 loop is CASSPFSGGGNTEAFF. DNA for the CDR3: TGTGCCAGCTCACCATTTTCGGGGGGCGGGAACACTGAAGCTTTCTTT.

The chain links TRBV21-1 to TRBJ1-1. TRBV21-1 is listed as a pseudogene. This CDR3 has 13 residues. This CDR3 reads CASSKEANTEAFF. The CDR3 bases are TGTGCCAGCAGCAAAGAGGCGAACACTGAAGCTTTCTTT.

The chain links TRBV5-5 to TRBJ2-1, with TRBD1 matching over 8 bases. The CDR3 consists of 15 residues. In germline, CDR1 is SGHKS, CDR2 YYEKEE (reference sequence). Trimming cost V 4 bases and J 1 base; bases outside gene matches: 4. CDR3 nucleotides: TGTGCCAGCAGCACTGGACAGGGTTCCTACAATGAGCAGTTCTTC. It specifies CASSTGQGSYNEQFF.

The CDR3 coding sequence is TGCAGCGTTGGCCAGATGAACACTGAAGCTTTCTTT. Protein product: CSVGQMNTEAFF. This chain uses TRBV29-1 with TRBJ1-1; D unresolved. CDR3 length: 12 amino acids. Trimming cost V 4 bases and J 0 bases, with 6 bases left between them. Germline CDR1 is SQVTM and CDR2 is ANQGSEA.

Points on this clonotype: A junction end diverges from the germline sequence, so it may reflect a read error. The chain couples TRBV5-5 to TRBJ2-5; 9 bases agree with TRBD1. This CDR3 spans 13 amino acids. Germline V lookup: CDR1 SGHKS, CDR2 YYEKEE (reference sequence). The CDR3 nucleotides read TGTGCCGGCAGCCGGGACAGGGTAGAGACCCAGTACTTC. This gives the protein CAGSRDRVETQYF.

This chain links TRBV19 with TRBJ2-7, with D possibly matching TRBD2 (7 bases). The CDR3 contains 15 residues. Trimming removed 2 bases from V and 7 bases from J, with 18 bases in between. The germline gives CDR1 LNHDA, CDR2 SQIVND (reference sequence). The CDR3 DNA reads as TGTGCCAGTAGTATATTTCGGGGGGCAGGGAATGAGCAGTACTTC. It translates to CASSIFRGAGNEQYF.

This clonotype was seen more than once but under ten times. The chain links TRBV20-1 to TRBJ2-5, with 13 bases identical to TRBD2. The CDR3 loop spans 15 amino acids. The germline V gene encodes CDR1 DFQATT and CDR2 SNEGSKA (reference sequence). J was trimmed by 4 bases and V by 6 bases; bases with no gene match: 8. CDR3 in DNA: TGCAGTGCCCAGAGACTAGCGGGGGGCCGAGAGACCCAGTACTTC. It yields the protein CSAQRLAGGRETQYF.

The V call is TRBV7-6, the J call TRBJ2-3; possibly TRBD1 or TRBD2 for D (5 bases each). Trimming cost V 5 bases and J 1 base, with 16 bases left between them. CDR1 SGHVS and CDR2 FNYEAQ come from the germline V gene. CDR3 length: 16 residues. In nucleotides, the CDR3 is TGTGCCAGCAGCCTAAGAGTCTGGGACGGCACAGATACGCAGTATTTT. This codes for CASSLRVWDGTDTQYF.